The rows below give T cell receptor beta chains drawn from one sample of a study of T cell repertoires in cytomegalovirus infection. These receptors have no known antigen. TCRdb called the reads again in MiXCR, with one record for every CDR3 protein. Of hundreds of thousands of distinct CDR3 sequences in the sample, 25% to 35% were seen once. The sequenced sample was cultured PBMCs, obtained from culture after CMV antigen stimulation. The receptor source for this set is a human donor in good health (CMV status not recorded). Some clones in this sample may be carry-over from other donors' samples. The CDR3 runs from the conserved cysteine through the conserved F or W. Clone sizes are given selectively: once, few, many, or a class where the clone is expanded.

v_call clone_size cdr3_aa
TRBV28 . CASSLREVGYTF
TRBV7-8 few CASSLEPNYEQYF
TRBV15 . CATSREKGNSPLHF
TRBV6-2/TRBV6-3 many CASSYGGDIWTNQPQHF
TRBV6-1 few CASSEAPAMNTEAFF
TRBV7-8 . CASSLTRGTTEAFF
TRBV10-3 many CAISEGQEHGYTF
TRBV29-1 . CSVAGDGYTF
TRBV19 few CASSILGERGSYEQYF
TRBV27 few CASRQGFYGYTF
TRBV5-1 few CASSFVSENTEAFF
TRBV19 few CASSIFGSGSGNTIYF
TRBV28 few CASRGGQREGRETQYF
TRBV12-3/TRBV12-4 . CASSHPLRTGLNTEAFF
TRBV5-1 few CASSFWANYEQYF
TRBV28 . CASSPLRAGGSTDTQYF
TRBV28 . CASSFSSGSTYNEQFF
TRBV6-5 . CASSYSIGVTEQFF
TRBV7-8 . CASSSLGLTSYEQYF
TRBV3-1 . CASSQSDTYEQYF
TRBV7-3 . CASSWDGANVLTF
TRBV5-6 . CASSPRVRWGYGYTF
TRBV14 few CASSQLPGAGGSPLHF
TRBV5-1 many CASSSVGRTGGDTQYF
TRBV18 . CASSPTTPWGDNEQFF
TRBV20-1 . CSARVPGGNTIYF